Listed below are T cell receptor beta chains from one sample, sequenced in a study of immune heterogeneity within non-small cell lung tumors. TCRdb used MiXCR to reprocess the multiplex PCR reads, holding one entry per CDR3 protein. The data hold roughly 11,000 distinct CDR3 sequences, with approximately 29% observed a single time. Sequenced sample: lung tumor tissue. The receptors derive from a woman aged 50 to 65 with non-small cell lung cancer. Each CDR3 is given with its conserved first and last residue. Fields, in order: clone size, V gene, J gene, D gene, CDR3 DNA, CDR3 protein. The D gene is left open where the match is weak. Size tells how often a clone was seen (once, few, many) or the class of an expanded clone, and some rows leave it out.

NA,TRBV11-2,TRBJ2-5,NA,TGTGCCAGCAGCTTAGCGGAGACCCAGTACTTC,CASSLAETQYF
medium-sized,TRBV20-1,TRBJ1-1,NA,TGCAGTGCTAGCTCTCCACGCAGGTTGAACACTGAAGCTTTCTTT,CSASSPRRLNTEAFF
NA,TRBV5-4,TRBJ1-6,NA,TGTGCCAGCAGCTTGGGCAGGGACAATTCACCCCTCCACTTT,CASSLGRDNSPLHF
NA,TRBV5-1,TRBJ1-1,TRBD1,TGCGCCAGCAGCTTGCAAGGGGGCGCAGTCCCGAACACTGAAGCTTTCTTT,CASSLQGGAVPNTEAFF
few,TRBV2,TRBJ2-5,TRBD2,TGTGCCAGCAGCCTAGCGGGGGGCCAAGAGACCCAGTACTTC,CASSLAGGQETQYF
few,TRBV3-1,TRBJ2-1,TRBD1,TGTGCCAGCAGCCAAGGACAGGGGGGTGAGCAGTTCTTC,CASSQGQGGEQFF
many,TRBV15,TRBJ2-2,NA,TGTGCCACCAGCAGAGGTGGCGGACCGGGAGAGCTGTTTTTT,CATSRGGGPGELFF
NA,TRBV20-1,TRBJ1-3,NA,TGCAGTGCTAGAGCGGGATCCGGGGGAAACACCATATATTTT,CSARAGSGGNTIYF
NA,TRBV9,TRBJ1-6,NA,TGTGCCAGCAGCGTAGATTACAGAGAAAATTCACCCCTCCACTTT,CASSVDYRENSPLHF
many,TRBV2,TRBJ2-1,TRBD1,TGTGCCAGCAGTGAAAGCGGACAGGGGTGGGAGCAGTTCTTC,CASSESGQGWEQFF
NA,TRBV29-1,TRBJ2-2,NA,TGCAGCGTTGAAGTCAGGTACACCGGGGAGCTGTTTTTT,CSVEVRYTGELFF
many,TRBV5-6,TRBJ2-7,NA,TGTGCCAGCAGCTTATTCGGGCCGAGCTCCTACGAGCAGTACTTC,CASSLFGPSSYEQYF
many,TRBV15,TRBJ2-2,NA,TGTGCCACCAGCAGACAGGGGTACACCGGGGAGCTGTTTTTT,CATSRQGYTGELFF
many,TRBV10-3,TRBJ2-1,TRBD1,TGTGCCATTCAGCCAGGGGGTCGGAATGAGCAGTTCTTC,CAIQPGGRNEQFF
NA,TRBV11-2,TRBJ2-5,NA,TGTGCCAGCAGCTCTACAGTAACCCAGTACTTC,CASSSTVTQYF
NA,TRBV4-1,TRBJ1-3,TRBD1,TGCGCCGGCAGCCAAATGGTTTTCCTGCTGGGGACAGGGTCCTCTGGAAACACCATATATTTT,CAGSQMVFLLGTGSSGNTIYF
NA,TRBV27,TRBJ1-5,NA,TGTGCCAGCAGTTCCGCCGGCTACAATCACAATCAGCCCCAGCATTTT,CASSSAGYNHNQPQHF
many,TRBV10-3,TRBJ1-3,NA,TGTGCCATCAGTTCCCCAGCTCGTGGAAACACCATATATTTT,CAISSPARGNTIYF
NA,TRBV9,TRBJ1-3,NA,TGTGCCAGCGGCGTAGCAGGGCTTGGAAACACCATATATTTT,CASGVAGLGNTIYF
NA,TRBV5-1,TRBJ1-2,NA,TGCGCCAGCAGCCCGGGGGACTTTAACTATGGCTACACCTTC,CASSPGDFNYGYTF
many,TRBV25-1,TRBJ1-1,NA,TGTGCCAGCAGTGGAGGGATAGGTGGCACTGAAGCTTTCTTT,CASSGGIGGTEAFF
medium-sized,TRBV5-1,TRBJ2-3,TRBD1,TGCGCCAGCAGCTTGGAGGGGGCTTGGGATACGCAGTATTTT,CASSLEGAWDTQYF
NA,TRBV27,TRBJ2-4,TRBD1,TGTGCCAGCAGTGGGGGGGTGGGACAGGGAGGGTGGGACATTCAGTACTTC,CASSGGVGQGGWDIQYF
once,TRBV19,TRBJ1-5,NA,TGTGTCAGTAGTACTCCCTATCAGCCCCAGCATTTT,CVSSTPYQPQHF
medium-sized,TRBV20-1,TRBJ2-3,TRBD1,TGCAGTGCCTGGGACAGGGTGGAAACAGATACGCAGTATTTT,CSAWDRVETDTQYF